The 16 T cell receptor beta chains reported below all come from one sample, sequenced in a study of cytomegalovirus exposure and HLA in healthy donors. Use of 60 Vbeta and 13 Jbeta primers characterized the PCR. Data came from immunoSEQ multiplex PCR; TCRdb stores just in-frame clones and leaves some out. The data contain over 150,000 clones, roughly 77% of them seen just once; the ten biggest clones take up just under 5%. Sequenced input: PBMCs. The receptors stem from a male donor in good health and CMV-seronegative.

The chain is built from TRBV4-2 and TRBJ2-7; 8 positions match TRBD1. V was pared by 3 bases and J by 2 bases, with 12 bases of the junction left unmatched. Germline CDR1 and CDR2: LGHNA and YNFKEQ. CDR3 size: 17 residues. The CDR3 loop is CASSQEVGGTGTYEQYF. In DNA, the CDR3 is TGTGCCAGCAGCCAGGAGGTGGGTGGGACAGGAACCTACGAGCAGTACTTC.

The genes are TRBV11-2 and TRBJ2-1; TRBD2 agrees at 8 bases. The CDR3 totals 15 residues. CDR1 is SGHAT, CDR2 FQNNGV, per germline. V lost 1 base, J lost 3 bases, and 2 bases stayed unmatched. The DNA of the CDR3 is TGTGCCAGCAGCTTAGGAGCGGGAGACTACAATGAGCAGTTCTTC. Translated: CASSLGAGDYNEQFF.

The chain joins TRBV7-8 to TRBJ2-2, with TRBD1 identical over 7 bases. The CDR3 length is 14 residues. Trimming removed 5 bases from V and 5 bases from J; junction bases left unmatched: 5. Germline V gives CDR1 SGHVS, CDR2 FQNEAQ. CDR3 amino acids: CASSHGTVTGELFF. Here the CDR3 DNA reads TGTGCCAGCAGCCACGGGACAGTTACCGGGGAGCTGTTTTTT.

The genes are TRBV27 and TRBJ1-4; 9 bases fit TRBD1. There are 14 residues in the CDR3. Germline V gives CDR1 MNHEY, CDR2 SMNVEV (reference sequence). The J segment lost 10 bases and the V segment lost 4 bases, leaving 7 bases of the junction unmatched. The CDR3 bases are TGTGCCAGCAGTTCCGGGGACAGGGTAGGAAAACTGTTTTTT. Translating gives CASSSGDRVGKLFF.

The chain links TRBV30 to TRBJ1-5; possible D gene TRBD1, 5 bases. Germline CDR1 GTSNPN, CDR2 SVGIG (reference sequence). The V end lost 0 bases, the J end lost 2 bases, and 29 bases lay between the germline ends. CDR3 length equals 21 residues. The chain's CDR3 is CAWSVFLDVTTSLRGNQPQHF. The CDR3 coding sequence is TGTGCCTGGAGTGTATTTCTCGACGTTACCACGAGCCTCAGGGGCAATCAGCCCCAGCATTTT.

This chain uses TRBV18 with TRBJ2-1; D may be TRBD2 (6 bases). CDR3 length: 14 residues. Germline V CDR1 and CDR2: KGHSH, LQKENI. The ends were cut back, 4 bases at V and 9 bases at J, with 16 bases in the middle. In DNA, the CDR3 is TGTGCCAGCTCACTGAAACTAGCAGCTGGTGAGCAGTTCTTC. Its protein is CASSLKLAAGEQFF.

V usage is TRBV28 and J usage is TRBJ2-7, with D possibly TRBD2 on 6 matching bases. The CDR3 consists of 15 residues. Looked up from germline, CDR1 is MDHEN and CDR2 is SYDVKM. Deletions cut 3 bases from V and 1 base from J, with 13 bases between. In nucleotides, the CDR3 is TGTGCCAGCAGTTTTACGGGACGGGGGTCCTACGAGCAGTACTTC. Its translation is CASSFTGRGSYEQYF.

This clone has just a few counts. V and J are TRBV2 and TRBJ2-3, with TRBD1 matching over 8 bases. V trimming: 3 bases; J trimming: 5 bases; junction bases outside the gene matches: 7. The CDR3 has 15 amino acids. Germline CDR1 and CDR2: SNHLY and FYNNEI. The CDR3 sequence: CASSDVEQGGDTQYF. CDR3 in DNA: TGTGCCAGCAGTGATGTCGAACAGGGGGGAGATACGCAGTATTTT.

The V gene is TRBV2, the J gene TRBJ1-4; possibly TRBD1 for D (6 bases). The V gene's germline CDR1 is SNHLY and CDR2 FYNNEI. This CDR3 comprises 16 residues. The V end was cut by 1 base, the J end by 4 bases, with 13 bases between. The CDR3 DNA is TGTGCCAGCAGTGAAGAGGGGGGGGGAGGTAATGAAAAACTGTTTTTT. This translates into CASSEEGGGGNEKLFF.

V is TRBV28 and J is TRBJ1-3, with D possibly being TRBD1 (5 bases). CDR1 and CDR2 (germline): MDHEN, SYDVKM. V was clipped by 8 bases and J by 0 bases, with 11 bases between them. CDR3 length equals 14 residues. The CDR3 here is CASARGGSGNTIYF. The CDR3, as DNA: TGTGCCAGCGCGCGGGGGGGCTCTGGAAACACCATATATTTT.

V is TRBV23-1 and J is TRBJ2-1; the D gene is possibly TRBD1 (6 bases). TRBV23-1 is annotated as an ORF whose role is uncertain. CDR3 length: 16 residues. V shed 0 bases and J shed 2 bases, with 11 bases lying between them. Here the CDR3 DNA reads TGCGCCAGCAGTCAATCGCCACAGGGTACCTACAATGAGCAGTTCTTC. Its translation: CASSQSPQGTYNEQFF.

This chain links TRBV27 with TRBJ2-7; 10 nucleotides match TRBD2. Germline loops: CDR1 MNHEY, CDR2 SMNVEV (reference sequence). This CDR3 is 16 amino acids long. Trimming cost V 0 bases and J 0 bases; bases outside gene matches: 2. The CDR3 region is CASSLSIAGGSYEQYF. CDR3 DNA: TGTGCCAGCAGTTTATCCATAGCGGGGGGCTCCTACGAGCAGTACTTC.

The chain links TRBV7-9 to TRBJ2-1, with 10 bases identical to TRBD2. V lost 1 base, J lost 5 bases, and 5 bases stayed unmatched. This CDR3 has 16 amino acids. Per germline, CDR1 SEHNR and CDR2 FQNEAQ (reference sequence). The CDR3, as DNA: TGTGCCAGCAGCTTAGTTAGCGGGGGGTTCCACAATGAGCAGTTCTTC. Residues: CASSLVSGGFHNEQFF.

The chain couples TRBV9 to TRBJ2-1, with D maybe TRBD2 (6 bases). The germline CDR1 and CDR2 sequences are SGDLS and YYNGEE. V was pared by 1 base and J by 0 bases, with 14 bases between. This CDR3 comprises 17 residues. This chain's CDR3 is CASSVYGSPSSYNEQFF. CDR3 coding DNA: TGTGCCAGCAGCGTATACGGGAGCCCCAGCTCCTACAATGAGCAGTTCTTC.

The chain uses TRBV7-8 and TRBJ2-5; possible D gene TRBD1, 5 bases. Germline V CDR1 and CDR2: SGHVS, FQNEAQ. The V and J ends lost 4 bases and 2 bases respectively, with 14 bases between them. This CDR3 spans 15 amino acids. CDR3 DNA: TGTGCCAGCAGCTCTCTGACAGATGGGCAAGAGACCCAGTACTTC. Protein sequence: CASSSLTDGQETQYF.

This chain connects TRBV4-2 to TRBJ2-2; 7 positions match TRBD1. V lost 5 bases, J lost 0 bases, and 3 bases stayed unmatched. Germline V gene lookup returns CDR1 LGHNA and CDR2 YNFKEQ. The length of the CDR3 is 15 residues. CDR3 sequence reads: CASSTGTANTGELFF. The CDR3 bases are TGTGCCAGCAGCACCGGGACAGCGAACACCGGGGAGCTGTTTTTT.